The 18 T cell receptor beta chains listed next were all sequenced from one sample in a study of T cell changes during pregnancy in multiple sclerosis. Using immunoSEQ multiplex PCR, the repertoire was profiled, and TCRdb retains in-frame clones only, with some absent. Among around 69,000 clones listed, less than 95% were seen once. This sample comprised peripheral blood, obtained in the second trimester of pregnancy. These receptors originate from a female donor in good health, enrolled as a control in a pregnancy study.

This clone was seen once. V and J are TRBV29-1 and TRBJ2-5, with 12 bases lining up with TRBD2. Germline V gene data show CDR1 as SQVTM and CDR2 as ANQGSEA. This CDR3 region has 14 residues. Trimming at V came to 2 bases and at J to 5 bases, leaving 3 bases not matched to a gene. The CDR3 is CSVETGLAGETQYF. In DNA form, the CDR3 reads TGCAGCGTTGAAACCGGACTAGCGGGGGAGACCCAGTACTTC.

The gene calls are TRBV15 and TRBJ2-5; D is perhaps TRBD2 (6 bases). The J call may be in error: the DNA end matches TRBJ2-7 better. CDR3 length equals 14 residues. Germline CDR1 reads LNHNV; CDR2 reads YYDKDF (reference sequence). CDR3 coding DNA: TGTGCCACCAGCAGAGAGGGGGGAGTGTACGAGCAGTACTTC. This translates into CATSREGGVYEQYF.

The chain couples TRBV15 to TRBJ1-2, with TRBD1 as a possible D gene (6 bases). Looked up from germline, CDR1 is LNHNV and CDR2 is YYDKDF (reference sequence). The V end was cut by 4 bases, the J end by 5 bases, with 14 bases between. The CDR3 is 14 amino acids. CDR3 DNA sequence: TGTGCCACCAGCACCGGGGGGGGCGGGTATGGCTACACCTTC. This gives the protein CATSTGGGGYGYTF.

With regard to this clone: Because it lacks the conserved phenylalanine or tryptophan at the end, this CDR3 is likely a read error. Because the CDR3's place on the DNA is in doubt, the DNA is left out and the CDR3 is given as listed by TCRdb. The chain carries TRBV27 and TRBJ2-7; the tabulated D call, TRBD2, remains unverified against the DNA. Ends included, the CDR3 has 8 residues. The V gene's germline CDR1 is MNHEY and CDR2 SMNVEV (reference sequence). CDR3 protein: CAREEPTL.

The V call is TRBV5-4, the J call TRBJ2-2, with 8 bases aligning to TRBD2. Germline trimming cut 2 bases from V and 6 bases from J; bases unmatched to any gene: 3. Germline CDR1 is SGHNT and CDR2 is YYREEE (reference sequence). The CDR3 extends over 14 amino acids. The CDR3 coding sequence is TGTGCCAGCAGCTTAGAACTAGCGGCCGGGGAGCTGTTTTTT. It codes for CASSLELAAGELFF.

This clone was seen a single time. This chain uses TRBV19 with TRBJ1-2; 8 bases fit TRBD1. Germline V gene lookup returns CDR1 LNHDA and CDR2 SQIVND (reference sequence). The length of the CDR3 is 12 residues. J was trimmed by 7 bases and V by 7 bases; bases with no gene match: 5. The CDR3 DNA sequence: TGTGCCAGTACCTCAGGGGGCCTTGGCTACACCTTC. It translates to CASTSGGLGYTF.

The genes are TRBV5-1 and TRBJ2-5; 8 positions agree with TRBD2. CDR3 length: 16 amino acids. With 4 bases clipped from V and 2 bases from J, the junction kept 10 bases outside the gene matches. Germline lookup yields CDR1 SGHRS and CDR2 YFSETQ. The CDR3 is CASSRQSGGAQETQYF. CDR3 DNA sequence: TGCGCCAGCAGCCGGCAGTCGGGAGGGGCACAAGAGACCCAGTACTTC.

V gene TRBV13 combines with J gene TRBJ2-2, with D perhaps matching TRBD2 (6 bases). Germline V gives CDR1 PRHDT, CDR2 FYEKMQ (reference sequence). Trimming pared 5 bases from V and 5 bases from J, leaving 9 bases between. This CDR3 has 13 residues. The CDR3: CASSLRGTGELFF. Here the CDR3 DNA reads TGTGCCAGCAGCCTACGGGGGACCGGGGAGCTGTTTTTT.

The V gene is TRBV28, the J gene TRBJ2-1; TRBD2 aligns across 11 bases. Germline values: CDR1 MDHEN, CDR2 SYDVKM. The CDR3 spans 15 residues. The V and J ends lost 1 base and 10 bases, in that order; junction bases with no gene match: 6. The chain's CDR3 is CASSLFTSGRREQFF. The CDR3 nucleotides are TGTGCCAGCAGTTTATTCACTAGCGGGAGAAGGGAGCAGTTCTTC.

The chain carries TRBV9 and TRBJ2-1, with TRBD2 matching over 7 bases. The CDR3 has 16 amino acids. V shed 2 bases, J shed 0 bases, and the junction held 5 bases outside the gene matches. Looked up from germline, CDR1 is SGDLS and CDR2 is YYNGEE. CDR3 region: CASSVTGGPSYNEQFF. DNA for the CDR3: TGTGCCAGCAGCGTCACGGGAGGCCCCTCCTACAATGAGCAGTTCTTC.

The chain links TRBV18 to TRBJ1-6, with TRBD1 matching 7 bases. Trimming took 4 bases from V and 7 from J; bases not matched to a gene: 4. This CDR3 has 14 amino acids. Germline CDR1 and CDR2: KGHSH and LQKENI. This chain's CDR3 is CASSLGTANSPLHF. The CDR3 nucleotides are TGTGCCAGCTCACTTGGGACAGCCAATTCACCCCTCCACTTT.

The rearrangement links TRBV4-1 to TRBJ2-1, with 8 bases matching TRBD2. The V gene's germline CDR1 is MGHRA and CDR2 YSYEKL. V lost 0 bases to trimming and J lost 0 bases; unmatched junction nucleotides: 4. This CDR3 has 17 amino acids. The CDR3 nucleotides are TGCGCCAGCAGCCAAGATCAGCGGGGGCACTCCTACAATGAGCAGTTCTTC. This encodes CASSQDQRGHSYNEQFF.

A single count supports this clone. The rearrangement uses TRBV11-2 and TRBJ1-1; possibly TRBD1 for D (5 bases). CDR3 length: 15 amino acids. Trimming left V 5 bases short and J 0 bases short, with 13 bases between. Germline V gene lookup returns CDR1 SGHAT and CDR2 FQNNGV. Here the CDR3 reads CASSVHDSLNTEAFF. CDR3 nucleotide sequence: TGTGCCAGCAGCGTTCACGACAGCTTGAACACTGAAGCTTTCTTT.

V and J are TRBV14 and TRBJ1-5; D call uncertain. The CDR3 has 18 residues. The germline gives CDR1 SGHDN, CDR2 FVKESK. The ends were cut back, 2 bases at V and 3 bases at J, with 20 bases in the middle. CDR3 in DNA: TGTGCCAGCAGCCAACTTCGACTTCATGACCCCCTCAATCAGCCCCAGCATTTT. Translating it yields CASSQLRLHDPLNQPQHF.

The J gene is TRBJ1-2, the V gene TRBV28, with D perhaps TRBD1 (6 bases). The V end was cut by 5 bases, the J end by 5 bases, with 18 bases between. There are 15 residues in the CDR3. Germline CDR1 is MDHEN and CDR2 is SYDVKM. CDR3 nucleotides: TGTGCCAGCAGTCTAGACCTCACAGGGCTTTATGGCTACACCTTC. Its translation: CASSLDLTGLYGYTF.

V usage is TRBV27 and J usage is TRBJ2-4; 10 bases fit TRBD1. After removal of 6 bases from V and 1 base from J, the junction contained 9 bases not matched to a gene. In germline, CDR1 is MNHEY, CDR2 SMNVEV (reference sequence). The CDR3 consists of 17 residues. For the CDR3, the DNA is TGTGCCAGCAGGAGATACTGGACAGGGGGTGCCAAAAACATTCAGTACTTC. This sequence encodes CASRRYWTGGAKNIQYF.

The chain recombines TRBV11-2 with TRBJ2-7, with 9 bases matching TRBD1. This CDR3 has 16 residues. Germline V gives CDR1 SGHAT, CDR2 FQNNGV. Unmatched junction bases numbered 6, after V lost 2 bases and J lost 1 base. This CDR3 reads CASSLFGTGNSYEQYF. The DNA for the CDR3 is TGTGCCAGCAGCTTATTCGGGACAGGGAATTCCTACGAGCAGTACTTC.

This chain connects TRBV20-1 to TRBJ1-4, with D possibly matching TRBD1 (5 bases). The CDR3 totals 11 residues. V lost 3 bases and J 8 bases, leaving 7 bases between the germline ends. Germline CDR1 DFQATT, CDR2 SNEGSKA (reference sequence). The CDR3 DNA is TGCAGTGCTAGCGGGGGGGAAAAACTGTTTTTT. This translates into CSASGGEKLFF.